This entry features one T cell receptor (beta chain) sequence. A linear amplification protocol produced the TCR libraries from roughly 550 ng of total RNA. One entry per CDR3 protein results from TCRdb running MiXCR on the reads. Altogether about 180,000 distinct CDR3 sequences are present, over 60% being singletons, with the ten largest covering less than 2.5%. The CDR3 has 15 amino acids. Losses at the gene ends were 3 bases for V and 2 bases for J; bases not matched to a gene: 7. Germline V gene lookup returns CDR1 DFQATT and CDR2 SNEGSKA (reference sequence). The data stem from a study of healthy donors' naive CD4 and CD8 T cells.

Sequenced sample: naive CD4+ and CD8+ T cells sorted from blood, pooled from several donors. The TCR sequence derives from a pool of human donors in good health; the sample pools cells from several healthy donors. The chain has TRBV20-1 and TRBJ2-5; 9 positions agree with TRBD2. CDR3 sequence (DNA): TGCAGTGCTAGGATTCTAGCGGGACCGCAAGAGACCCAGTACTTC. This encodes CSARILAGPQETQYF.